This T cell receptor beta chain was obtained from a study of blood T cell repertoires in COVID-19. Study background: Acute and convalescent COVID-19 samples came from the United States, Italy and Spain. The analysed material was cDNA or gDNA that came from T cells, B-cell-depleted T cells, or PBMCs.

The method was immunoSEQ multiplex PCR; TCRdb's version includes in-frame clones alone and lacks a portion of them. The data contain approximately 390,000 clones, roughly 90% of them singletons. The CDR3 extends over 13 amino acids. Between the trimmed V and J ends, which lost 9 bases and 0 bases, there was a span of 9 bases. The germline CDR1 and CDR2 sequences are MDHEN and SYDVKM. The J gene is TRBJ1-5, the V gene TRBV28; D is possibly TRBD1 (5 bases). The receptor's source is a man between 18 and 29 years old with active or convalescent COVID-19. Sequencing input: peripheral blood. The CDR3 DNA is TGTGCCAGTACGACAGTTAGCAATCAGCCCCAGCATTTT. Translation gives CASTTVSNQPQHF.